This T cell receptor (beta chain) was identified in a study of T cells expressing NK-cell markers. On the study more broadly: With respect to HCMV, most of the eight sequenced donors were seropositive, and one was seronegative.

With UMIs, 5'RACE template switching was used to make TCR beta cDNA. Following a re-call of the 5' RACE reads, TCRdb has one entry per CDR3 protein and lacks DNA. The table counts a few hundred thousand distinct CDR3 sequences; 5.2% lies in the top ten. The CDR3 has 14 amino acids. Germline V gene data show CDR1 as MNHEY and CDR2 as SVGAGI. The material sequenced was blood T cells: a sorted CD56 or NKG2C T cell subset, CD4+ or CD8+ T cells, or bulk PBMC T cells (not recorded which). This chain links TRBV6-5 with TRBJ2-7. The receptor was isolated from a man aged 18-69 years in good health. The CDR3 sequence: CASSYSKSVGEQYF.